This is a list of T cell receptor beta chains from one sample in a study of T cells in lung cancer brain metastases. Clones were read by immunoSEQ multiplex PCR, and TCRdb kept only the in-frame ones, dropping some. In the table there are several thousand clones, roughly 90% of which are singletons. Sequencing used tumor tissue from the primary lung tumor. Source of these receptors: a woman aged 45-60 years with non-small cell lung cancer. CDR3s include the opening cysteine and the closing phenylalanine or tryptophan. The D gene is left open where the match is weak. Part of the rows lack a size; the others show once, few, many or a class for expanded clones.

j_call d_call cdr3_length v_call clone_size cdr3_nt cdr3_aa
TRBJ1-1 . 12 TRBV7-2 . TGTGCCAGCAGCTTCGATAACACTGAAGCTTTCTTT CASSFDNTEAFF
TRBJ2-3 . 13 TRBV11-1 . TGTGCCAGCAGCTTAGAGCGCGACAGCACGCAGTATTTT CASSLERDSTQYF
TRBJ1-1 . 16 TRBV7-2 . TGTGCCAGCAGCTTAGCTCGGGTAGGGGTCGACACTGAAGCTTTCTTT CASSLARVGVDTEAFF
TRBJ2-3 . 13 TRBV28 . TGTGCCAGCAATACAGGGCTAACAGATACGCAGTATTTT CASNTGLTDTQYF
TRBJ2-7 TRBD2 15 TRBV19 . TGTGCCAGTAGTCCCGGGACTAGCGGGAGGGGCGAGCAGTACTTC CASSPGTSGRGEQYF
TRBJ2-1 . 14 TRBV19 . TGTGCCAGTAGTATATTAACTAATCACAATGAGCAGTTCTTC CASSILTNHNEQFF
TRBJ2-7 . 14 TRBV7-2 . TGTGCCAGCAGCTTTACCGGCCGTTACTACGAGCAGTACTTC CASSFTGRYYEQYF
TRBJ2-1 . 14 TRBV19 . TGTGCCAGTATGTCCGAGCGGGACACGGCTGAGCAGTTCTTC CASMSERDTAEQFF
TRBJ1-1 TRBD1 12 TRBV30 . TGTGCCTGGAGGGGACAGGGGAGTGAAGCTTTCTTT CAWRGQGSEAFF
TRBJ2-3 . 12 TRBV9 few TGTGCCAGCAGCGTAGATGCTAGTACGCAGTATTTT CASSVDASTQYF
TRBJ2-7 . 16 TRBV4-2 . TGTGCCAGCAGCCAAGGTACCGGGACTGGATCCTACGAGCAGTACTTC CASSQGTGTGSYEQYF
TRBJ2-1 . 11 TRBV19 . TGTGCCAGTAGTAACAACAGTGAGCAGTTCTTC CASSNNSEQFF
TRBJ1-5 TRBD1 18 TRBV27 . TGTGCCAGCAGAGGGGGGACAGGAGGAACGGCGGCCACTCAGCCCCAGCATTTT CASRGGTGGTAATQPQHF
TRBJ1-1 TRBD1 20 TRBV6-7 . TGTGCCAGCAGTTATTGGACAGGGGGGTATCGGATTGGAATGAACACTGAAGCTTTCTTT CASSYWTGGYRIGMNTEAFF
TRBJ2-5 . 14 TRBV27 . TGTGCCAGCAGAGCCATTAGCGGACAAGAGACCCAGTACTTC CASRAISGQETQYF
TRBJ1-1 . 15 TRBV6-1 . TGTGCCAGCAGCCCATTTGAGGGAGTGCACACTGAAGCTTTCTTT CASSPFEGVHTEAFF
TRBJ1-5 TRBD1 13 TRBV18 . TGTGCCAGCTCGTCACAGGGGGATCAGCCCCAGCATTTT CASSSQGDQPQHF
TRBJ1-1 . 13 TRBV5-5 . TGTGCCAGCAGCTTGAGTCTGAACACTGAAGCTTTCTTT CASSLSLNTEAFF
TRBJ2-2 . 13 TRBV29-1 . TGCAGCGTGAGGACAGCCACCACCGGGGAGCTGTTTTTT CSVRTATTGELFF
TRBJ2-4 . 14 TRBV5-4 . TGTGCCAGCAGCCCCGGGACCATAGGGAACATTCAGTACTTC CASSPGTIGNIQYF
TRBJ2-3 TRBD1 14 TRBV7-2 . TGTGCCAGCAGCCGACGACAGGGATCAGATACGCAGTATTTT CASSRRQGSDTQYF
TRBJ2-3 . 11 TRBV10-3 once TGTGCCATCATGGGGGCGGATACGCAGTATTTT CAIMGADTQYF
TRBJ2-1 TRBD2 15 TRBV11-3 . TGTGCCAGCAGTCCGGGAGGGACTAGCGGGTCACATCTGTTCTTC CASSPGGTSGSHLFF
TRBJ2-3 TRBD1 13 TRBV29-1 . TGCAGCTTTTTCGGACAGGGGTCGGATACGCAGTATTTT CSFFGQGSDTQYF
TRBJ2-3 . 18 TRBV5-4 . TGTGCCAGCAGCTTGGAGATCCAGGGACCACGAATGGGAGATACGCAGTATTTT CASSLEIQGPRMGDTQYF
TRBJ2-1 TRBD2 15 TRBV25-1 . TGTGCCAGCAGTGGAGGAGCGGGAGGGTACAATGAGCAGTTCTTC CASSGGAGGYNEQFF
TRBJ2-2 . 12 TRBV27 . TGTATTAGCAGAACGAACACCGGGGAGCTGTTTTTT CISRTNTGELFF
TRBJ2-7 TRBD1 15 TRBV15 . TGTGCCACCAGCAGAGGACAGGGGGCGAACTACGAGCAGTACTTC CATSRGQGANYEQYF
TRBJ2-2 TRBD2 15 TRBV28 . TGTGCCAGCAGTTCGGGACTAGCGAGGACCGAGGAGCTGTTTTTT CASSSGLARTEELFF
TRBJ1-2 . 15 TRBV4-1 . TGCGCCAGCAGCCAAGTCGGGGGGATTTTGAGAGGCTACACCTTC CASSQVGGILRGYTF
TRBJ2-7 . 16 TRBV19 once TGTGCCAGTAGTATCGGCCCTCTTAGGGAAGTCGACGAGCAGTACTTC CASSIGPLREVDEQYF
TRBJ1-1 TRBD1 14 TRBV6-5 once TGTGCCAGCACTACAGGGGGGTGGGACACTGAAGCTTTCTTT CASTTGGWDTEAFF
TRBJ2-7 . 11 TRBV5-6 . TGTGCCAGCAGCCTGCGCTACGAGCAGTACTTC CASSLRYEQYF
TRBJ2-4 TRBD2 17 TRBV11-2 . TGTGCCAGCAGCTTAGGACTAGCGGGATTAGCCAAAAACATTCAGTACTTC CASSLGLAGLAKNIQYF
TRBJ1-1 . 16 TRBV19 once TGTGCCAGTAGTAGCCTTCGACAGGAGATGAACACTGAAGCTTTCTTT CASSSLRQEMNTEAFF
TRBJ2-1 . 15 TRBV5-1 . TGCGCCAGCAGCCCTTTTGAGCGGAGACGTTATGAGCAGTTCTTC CASSPFERRRYEQFF
TRBJ2-3 . 13 TRBV30 . TGTGCCTGGACTCCAGCTAGCACAGATACGCAGTATTTT CAWTPASTDTQYF
TRBJ2-7 . 15 TRBV29-1 once TGCAGCGTTACCATCCCAGGGACCTACTCCTACGAGCAGTACTTC CSVTIPGTYSYEQYF
TRBJ2-3 TRBD1 16 TRBV2 . TGTGCCAGCAGTATACTGGGGACAGGCAACACAGATACGCAGTATTTT CASSILGTGNTDTQYF
TRBJ2-5 TRBD2 14 TRBV7-2 . TGTGCCAGCAGCTTAGGGGGGGGACGGGAGACCCAGTACTTC CASSLGGGRETQYF
TRBJ2-5 . 16 TRBV21-1 . TGTGCCAGCTCCCCAGCCCTCTCAGTTTACCAAGAGACCCAGTACTTC CASSPALSVYQETQYF
TRBJ2-7 . 15 TRBV4-1 . TGCGCCAGCAGCCAAACCGGGACGGACTCCTACGAGCAGTACTTC CASSQTGTDSYEQYF
TRBJ2-1 TRBD2 24 TRBV28 . TGTGTCAGCAACTCGATGGAGGGGGCTAGCGGGAGATCAGCGAAAAAGTCAATATACAATGAGCAGTTCTTC CVSNSMEGASGRSAKKSIYNEQFF
TRBJ2-7 TRBD2 13 TRBV7-9 . TGTGCCAGCAGCGGCCGGGACTATAACGAGCAGTACTTC CASSGRDYNEQYF
TRBJ2-6 . 14 TRBV6-1 once TGTGCCAGCAGTGAGGGATCTGGGGCCAACGTCCTGACTTTC CASSEGSGANVLTF
TRBJ1-2 TRBD1 14 TRBV2 . TGTGCCAGCAACAGAGATCAGGGGGCGGATGGCTACACCTTC CASNRDQGADGYTF
TRBJ2-7 . 15 TRBV7-9 . TGTGCCAGCAGCTTAGGGACTCCTATGACCGACGAGCAGTACTTC CASSLGTPMTDEQYF
TRBJ1-6 . 18 TRBV7-9 . TGTGCCAGCAGCTCCCCTAACACGGAGAGCTCCTATAATTCACCCCTCCACTTT CASSSPNTESSYNSPLHF
TRBJ2-5 . 13 TRBV5-1 . TGCGCCAGCAGCTACGGGAACCAAGAGACCCAGTACTTC CASSYGNQETQYF
TRBJ1-5 TRBD1 13 TRBV10-3 . TGTGCCATCAGTGGGGACAGGGATCAGCCCCAGCATTTT CAISGDRDQPQHF
TRBJ1-1 . 12 TRBV5-1 . TGCGCCAGCAGCTTGCTAGGCACTGAAGCTTTCTTT CASSLLGTEAFF
TRBJ1-2 . 13 TRBV5-1 . TGCGCCAGCAGCTTGGCTGAAAACTATGGCTACACCTTC CASSLAENYGYTF
TRBJ2-7 TRBD1 12 TRBV7-9 . TGTGCCAGCAGCCCGACAGGGTACGAGCAGTACTTC CASSPTGYEQYF
TRBJ1-3 TRBD1 15 TRBV2 . TGTGCCAGCATGACGACAGGGGGGTCTGGAAACACCATATATTTT CASMTTGGSGNTIYF
TRBJ2-3 . 16 TRBV7-3 . TGTGCCAGCAGCCCCGAAGGGCGGAGGGGAGCAGATACGCAGTATTTT CASSPEGRRGADTQYF